What follows are 27 T cell receptor beta chains derived from one specimen sequenced in a study of T cell responses to AZD1222 COVID-19 vaccine (dated by TCRdb to about 2021). The meaning of the sample's time point label: baseline before first vaccination. The library was generated by the immunoSEQ multiplex PCR assay. Drawn from immuneACCESS, this table holds only the in-frame rearrangements with V and J called that TCRdb kept. Clones are partly lost; checked studies trace under half to an unresolved V gene and leave the rest unexplained. The sample contains about 88,000 clones, 85% to 90% of them found a single time. Together, the top ten hold around 4% of the sample. Material: peripheral blood, obtained on day 0 of AZD1222 vaccination. The receptors originated from an adult in good health.

This clone was detected only once. The J gene is TRBJ1-3, the V gene TRBV19; D not certain. Trimming cost V 1 base and J 2 bases, with 6 bases left between them. The CDR3 runs to 14 residues. Germline lookup yields CDR1 LNHDA and CDR2 SQIVND (reference sequence). Here the CDR3 DNA reads TGTGCCAGTAGTATAGCCGGGACTGGAAACACCATATATTTT. It codes for CASSIAGTGNTIYF.

J is TRBJ2-2 and V is TRBV6-4; 8 bases agree with TRBD2. CDR3 length equals 19 residues. V lost 2 bases to trimming and J lost 2 bases; unmatched junction nucleotides: 13. The germline CDR1 and CDR2 sequences are MRHNA and SNTAGT. The CDR3 region has the DNA TGTGCCAGCAGTGACGCAAAAGCGGGGGCCCAATTAAACACCGGGGAGCTGTTTTTT. Translating gives CASSDAKAGAQLNTGELFF.

This clone appeared a single time. The chain recombines TRBV6-5 with TRBJ1-2; TRBD1 agrees at 11 bases. CDR3 length: 15 residues. The junction had 6 bases not matched to a gene; V was cut back by 3 bases and J by 6 bases. The germline CDR1 and CDR2 sequences are MNHEY and SVGAGI. In DNA form, the CDR3 reads TGTGCCAGCAGTTATTGGACAGGGGGCGATCATGGCTACACCTTC. The encoded protein is CASSYWTGGDHGYTF.

The chain joins TRBV12-1 to TRBJ1-1. TRBV12-1 is a pseudogene. The CDR3 runs to 18 residues. The CDR3 sequence is CASSFPAGTEILNTEAFF. The CDR3 coding sequence is TGTGCCAGCAGCTTCCCCGCCGGGACCGAGATTTTGAACACTGAAGCTTTCTTT.

The chain uses TRBV5-8 and TRBJ2-1; D uncertain. The CDR3 covers 14 residues. V lost 0 bases and J lost 8, with 12 bases in between. In germline, CDR1 is SGHTS, CDR2 YDEGEE. CDR3 DNA: TGTGCCAGCAGCTTGGGGACGAACTTGTATGAGCAGTTCTTC. Protein product: CASSLGTNLYEQFF.

V is TRBV19 and J is TRBJ1-1; no firm D call. Germline V gives CDR1 LNHDA, CDR2 SQIVND (reference sequence). V lost 3 bases and J 2 bases, leaving 16 bases between the germline ends. The CDR3 consists of 16 residues. The DNA for the CDR3 is TGTGCCAGTAGTATTCGAGGGTGGTCTGCTAACACTGAAGCTTTCTTT. Encoded protein: CASSIRGWSANTEAFF.

The rearrangement joins TRBV6-2 or TRBV6-3 to TRBJ1-1; D remains ambiguous. The V end lost 5 bases, the J end lost 8 bases, and 9 bases lay between the germline ends. The CDR3 runs to 11 residues. Germline CDR1 is MNHEY and CDR2 is SVGEGT. In DNA, the CDR3 is TGTGCCAGCAGTCACAAGAAAGAAGCTTTCTTT. Translation: CASSHKKEAFF.

The rearrangement uses TRBV3-1 (or the pseudogene TRBV3-2) and TRBJ2-1, with D maybe TRBD2 (5 bases). The V end was cut by 6 bases, the J end by 6 bases, with 18 bases between. Germline CDR1 and CDR2: LGHDT and YNNKEL (reference sequence). The CDR3 runs 15 residues. Here the CDR3 DNA reads TGTGCCAGCAGGAGAGGGCCCTTACTAGGCAATGAGCAGTTCTTC. Translating it yields CASRRGPLLGNEQFF.

This chain connects TRBV12-3 or TRBV12-4 to TRBJ1-2; D call uncertain. V lost 3 bases and J 7 bases, leaving 12 bases between the germline ends. There are 13 residues in the CDR3. Here the CDR3 DNA reads TGTGCCAGCAGTTTGACGTATGAGGGTGGCTACACCTTC. As protein: CASSLTYEGGYTF.

This chain links TRBV5-1 with TRBJ1-5; TRBD1 agrees at 7 bases. The V segment lost 0 bases and the J segment 7 bases; nucleotides outside the gene matches: 1. There are 13 residues in the CDR3. The germline CDR1 and CDR2 sequences are SGHRS and YFSETQ. CDR3 amino acids: CASSLEGAQPQHF. The CDR3 nucleotides read TGCGCCAGCAGCTTGGAGGGGGCACAGCCCCAGCATTTT.

The V gene is TRBV7-2, the J gene TRBJ2-5, with a tentative D call TRBD2 (6 bases). Germline assignment: CDR1 SGHTA and CDR2 FQGNSA. V gave up 5 bases and J gave up 5 bases, with 12 bases separating them. This CDR3 comprises 13 residues. The chain's CDR3 is CASSASGGETQYF. CDR3 DNA sequence: TGTGCCAGCAGCGCCTCTGGAGGGGAGACCCAGTACTTC.

This chain connects TRBV10-3 to TRBJ2-4; TRBD2 agrees at 10 bases. Unmatched junction bases numbered 9, after V lost 4 bases and J lost 9 bases. The CDR3 spans 15 residues. CDR1 is ENHRY, CDR2 SYGVKD, per germline. This chain's CDR3 is CAISGELAGPGIQYF. CDR3 in DNA: TGTGCCATCAGTGGCGAACTAGCGGGGCCTGGCATTCAGTACTTC.

This chain uses TRBV11-2 with TRBJ2-7; maybe TRBD2 (6 bases). CDR3 length equals 15 residues. The germline V gene encodes CDR1 SGHAT and CDR2 FQNNGV. Trimming pared 5 bases from V and 2 bases from J, leaving 16 bases between. The CDR3 nucleotides read TGTGCCAGCAGCGTCGGGCGGGGCCCGACCTACGAGCAGTACTTC. This codes for CASSVGRGPTYEQYF.

The genes are TRBV2 and TRBJ1-5; the match to TRBD1 covers 7 bases. Trimming at V came to 4 bases and at J to 5 bases, leaving 5 bases not matched to a gene. The CDR3 is made up of 14 amino acids. Germline loops: CDR1 SNHLY, CDR2 FYNNEI. The DNA of the CDR3 is TGTGCCAGCAGTGGGGGCAGGGGGGATCAGCCCCAGCATTTT. This sequence encodes CASSGGRGDQPQHF.

The genes are TRBV4-2 and TRBJ1-2; weak D call: TRBD1 (6 bases). This CDR3 has 14 amino acids. Germline V gene data show CDR1 as LGHNA and CDR2 as YNFKEQ. V lost 4 bases and J 4 bases, leaving 13 bases between the germline ends. CDR3: CASSPTGYGYGYTF. The CDR3 DNA reads as TGTGCCAGCAGCCCTACAGGGTACGGCTATGGCTACACCTTC.

V usage is TRBV29-1 and J usage is TRBJ2-5, with D possibly being TRBD1 (5 bases). Germline V gene lookup returns CDR1 SQVTM and CDR2 ANQGSEA. This CDR3 spans 14 amino acids. V was clipped by 4 bases and J by 5 bases, with 17 bases between them. Written as DNA, the CDR3 is TGCAGCGTTGTGGGGCTCACGCAAGGGGAGACCCAGTACTTC. It encodes CSVVGLTQGETQYF.

A single count supports this clone. V gene TRBV5-6 combines with J gene TRBJ2-7, with TRBD1 matching 9 bases. V lost 5 bases, J lost 0 bases, and 12 bases stayed unmatched. The CDR3 has 17 residues. Germline values: CDR1 SGHDT, CDR2 YYEEEE. The CDR3 DNA sequence: TGTGCCAGCAGTCGTGGACAGGGGATTTATAACTCCTACGAGCAGTACTTC. Its translation is CASSRGQGIYNSYEQYF. Complete variable domain (other parts from reference TRBV5-6 and TRBJ2-7): DAGVTQSPTHLIKTRGQQVTLRCSPKSGHDTVSWYQQALGQGPQFIFQYYEEEERQRGNFPDRFSGHQFPNYSSELNVNALLLGDSALYLCASSRGQGIYNSYEQYFGPGTRLTVT.

The rearrangement joins TRBV19 to TRBJ1-6; TRBD1 matches 9 bases. Trimming at V came to 8 bases and at J to 10 bases, leaving 12 bases not matched to a gene. The CDR3 is 15 amino acids. Germline V gene sequence: CDR1 LNHDA, CDR2 SQIVND (reference sequence). The CDR3 nucleotides are TGTGCCAGTGCTATGGAGGACAGGGGCCTCTCACCCCTCCACTTT. It is translated as CASAMEDRGLSPLHF.

The chain links TRBV19 to TRBJ1-2; the D gene is possibly TRBD1 (5 bases). CDR1 LNHDA and CDR2 SQIVND come from the germline V gene (reference sequence). V was pared by 0 bases and J by 6 bases, with 11 bases between. The CDR3 length is 14 residues. CDR3 region: CASSIDLQGHGYTF. For the CDR3, the DNA is TGTGCCAGTAGTATAGATCTCCAGGGCCATGGCTACACCTTC. Supplemented by reference TRBV19 and TRBJ1-2, the full variable domain reads DGGITQSPKYLFRKEGQNVTLSCEQNLNHDAMYWYRQDPGQGLRLIYYSQIVNDFQKGDIAEGYSVSREKKESFPLTVTSAQKNPTAFYLCASSIDLQGHGYTFGSGTRLTVV.

The chain is built from TRBV6-1 and TRBJ2-2; perhaps TRBD2 as D (6 bases). Germline values: CDR1 MNHNS, CDR2 SASEGT. The V end lost 1 base, the J end lost 1 base, and 10 bases lay between the germline ends. CDR3 length: 16 amino acids. The CDR3 is CASSEVRGLNTGELFF. As DNA, the CDR3 is TGTGCCAGCAGTGAAGTTCGGGGACTGAACACCGGGGAGCTGTTTTTT.

This clone occurred once. The rearrangement joins TRBV3-1 (or the pseudogene TRBV3-2) to TRBJ2-7, with 8 bases aligning to TRBD2. V lost 0 bases and J lost 5; bases outside the gene matches: 3. The CDR3 spans 14 residues. Germline values: CDR1 LGHDT, CDR2 YNNKEL (reference sequence). The CDR3 DNA reads TGTGCCAGCAGCCAAGAGAGACTAGCGAACGAGCAGTACTTC. Translating it yields CASSQERLANEQYF.

The J gene is TRBJ1-6, the V gene TRBV5-1; D gene ambiguous. CDR1 SGHRS and CDR2 YFSETQ come from the germline V gene. V was trimmed by 3 bases and J by 8 bases, leaving 15 bases between them. The CDR3 contains 15 residues. CDR3 sequence (DNA): TGCGCCAGCAGCTCTACACCGTCTAAGGATTCACCCCTCCACTTT. It is translated as CASSSTPSKDSPLHF.

V gene TRBV4-3 combines with J gene TRBJ2-6; D tentatively reads TRBD1 or TRBD2 (5 bases each). The CDR3 has 16 amino acids. V was clipped by 1 base and J by 1 base, with 8 bases between them. Germline CDR1 is LGHNA and CDR2 is YSLEER. The CDR3: CASSQAWGSGANVLTF. The DNA of the CDR3 is TGCGCCAGCAGCCAAGCGTGGGGGTCTGGGGCCAACGTCCTGACTTTC.

This sequence joins TRBV24-1 and TRBJ1-1, with no clear D. V was shortened by 9 bases and J by 5 bases, with 9 bases between the two germline ends. The germline gives CDR1 KGHDR, CDR2 SFDVKD. The CDR3 covers 11 residues. The CDR3 loop is CATQLGTEAFF. In nucleotides, the CDR3 is TGTGCCACCCAGCTTGGGACTGAAGCTTTCTTT.

The genes are TRBV24-1 and TRBJ2-2; 8 bases fit TRBD2. The germline CDR1 and CDR2 sequences are KGHDR and SFDVKD. Germline trimming cut 5 bases from V and 4 bases from J; bases unmatched to any gene: 8. This CDR3 contains 16 residues. In DNA, the CDR3 is TGTGCCACCAGTGGAGCCCCCGGGACTAGCACCGGGGAGCTGTTTTTT. Encoded protein: CATSGAPGTSTGELFF.

CDR3 nucleotide sequence: TGTGCCAGCGATCCGGGACAGACATACAATGAGCAGTTCTTC. This sequence encodes CASDPGQTYNEQFF. The chain links TRBV9 to TRBJ2-1; 7 bases match TRBD1. V dropped 7 bases and J dropped 4; count of bases not matched to a gene: 8. This CDR3 comprises 14 residues. The germline V gene has CDR1 SGDLS and CDR2 YYNGEE.

For the CDR3, the DNA is TGTGCCAGCAGCGACCCCAGGGGAAGTGGCGAAAAACTGTTTTTT. Its protein is CASSDPRGSGEKLFF. The chain links TRBV11-2 to TRBJ1-4; possibly TRBD1 for D (6 bases). V was pared by 5 bases and J by 8 bases, with 18 bases between. The CDR3 sequence is 15 residues long. Per germline, CDR1 SGHAT and CDR2 FQNNGV. Combining the CDR3 with reference TRBV11-2 and TRBJ1-4 gives the whole variable domain EAGVAQSPRYKIIEKRQSVAFWCNPISGHATLYWYQQILGQGPKLLIQFQNNGVVDDSQLPKDRFSAERLKGVDSTLKIQPAKLEDSAVYLCASSDPRGSGEKLFFGSGTQLSVL.